Reported below is one TCR beta chain. This entry comes from a study of cytomegalovirus exposure and HLA in healthy donors. V lost 6 bases to trimming and J lost 8 bases; unmatched junction nucleotides: 6. The CDR3 is made up of 11 amino acids. From germline, CDR1 is GTSNPN and CDR2 SVGIG (reference sequence). The PCR used 60 Vbeta and 13 Jbeta primers. The method was immunoSEQ multiplex PCR; TCRdb's version includes in-frame clones alone and lacks a portion of them. This table holds 60,000 or so clones, roughly nine tenths found once. The sample comprised PBMCs. The origin of this receptor is a man aged 25 to 40 in good health and CMV-seropositive. The chain carries TRBV30 and TRBJ1-2; 7 nucleotides match TRBD1. For the CDR3, the DNA is TGTGCCTGCTACAGGGGAGGAGGCTACACCTTC. Its translation is CACYRGGGYTF.